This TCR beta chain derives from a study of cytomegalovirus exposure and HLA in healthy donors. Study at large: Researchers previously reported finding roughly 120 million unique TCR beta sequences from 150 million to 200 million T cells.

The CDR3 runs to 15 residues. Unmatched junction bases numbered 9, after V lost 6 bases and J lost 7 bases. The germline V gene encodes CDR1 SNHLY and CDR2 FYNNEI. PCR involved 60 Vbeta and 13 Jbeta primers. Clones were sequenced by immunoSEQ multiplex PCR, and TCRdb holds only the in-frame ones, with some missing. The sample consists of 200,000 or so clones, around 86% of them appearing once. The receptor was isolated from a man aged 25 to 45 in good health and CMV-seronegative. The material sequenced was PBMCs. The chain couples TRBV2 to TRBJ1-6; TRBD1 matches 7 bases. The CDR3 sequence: CASSKTGTENSPLHF. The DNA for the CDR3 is TGTGCCAGCAGCAAGACCGGGACAGAAAATTCACCCCTCCACTTT. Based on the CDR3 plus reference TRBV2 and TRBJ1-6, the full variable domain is EPEVTQTPSHQVTQMGQEVILRCVPISNHLYFYWYRQILGQKVEFLVSFYNNEISEKSEIFDDQFSVERPDGSNFTLKIRSTKLEDSAMYFCASSKTGTENSPLHFGNGTRLTVT.